This TCR beta chain was sequenced in a study of blood T cell repertoires in COVID-19. V was cut by 9 bases and J by 6 bases, with 19 bases left in between. The CDR3 has 14 amino acids. Germline CDR1 reads MDHEN; CDR2 reads SYDVKM. Assay used: immunoSEQ multiplex PCR; TCRdb lists only in-frame clones, some missing. The table shows some 300,000 clones, with less than 90% occurring only once. The clonotype originates from a woman aged 25-40 years who had recovered from COVID-19. The source material was PBMCs or T cells enriched from blood (not recorded which). The chain links TRBV28 to TRBJ2-3; possibly TRBD2 for D (7 bases). Written as DNA, the CDR3 is TGTGCCAGTAACTATAGGGGGGGGCTGGATACGCAGTATTTT. As protein: CASNYRGGLDTQYF.